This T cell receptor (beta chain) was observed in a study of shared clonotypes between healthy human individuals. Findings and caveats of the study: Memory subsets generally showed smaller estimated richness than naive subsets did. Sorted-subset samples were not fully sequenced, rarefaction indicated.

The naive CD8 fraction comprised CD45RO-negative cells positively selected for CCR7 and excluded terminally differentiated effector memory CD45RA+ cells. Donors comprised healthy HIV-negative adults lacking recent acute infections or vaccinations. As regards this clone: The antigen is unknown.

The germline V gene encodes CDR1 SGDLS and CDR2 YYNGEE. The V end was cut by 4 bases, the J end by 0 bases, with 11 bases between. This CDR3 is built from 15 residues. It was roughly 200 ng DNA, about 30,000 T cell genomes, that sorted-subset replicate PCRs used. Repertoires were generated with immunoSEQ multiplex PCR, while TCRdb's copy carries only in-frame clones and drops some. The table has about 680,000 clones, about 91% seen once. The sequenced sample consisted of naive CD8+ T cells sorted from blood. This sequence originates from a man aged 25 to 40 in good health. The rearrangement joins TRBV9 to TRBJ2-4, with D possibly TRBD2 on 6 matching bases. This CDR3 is CASSRAGGAKNIQYF. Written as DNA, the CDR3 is TGTGCCAGCAGCAGAGCCGGGGGAGCCAAAAACATTCAGTACTTC.